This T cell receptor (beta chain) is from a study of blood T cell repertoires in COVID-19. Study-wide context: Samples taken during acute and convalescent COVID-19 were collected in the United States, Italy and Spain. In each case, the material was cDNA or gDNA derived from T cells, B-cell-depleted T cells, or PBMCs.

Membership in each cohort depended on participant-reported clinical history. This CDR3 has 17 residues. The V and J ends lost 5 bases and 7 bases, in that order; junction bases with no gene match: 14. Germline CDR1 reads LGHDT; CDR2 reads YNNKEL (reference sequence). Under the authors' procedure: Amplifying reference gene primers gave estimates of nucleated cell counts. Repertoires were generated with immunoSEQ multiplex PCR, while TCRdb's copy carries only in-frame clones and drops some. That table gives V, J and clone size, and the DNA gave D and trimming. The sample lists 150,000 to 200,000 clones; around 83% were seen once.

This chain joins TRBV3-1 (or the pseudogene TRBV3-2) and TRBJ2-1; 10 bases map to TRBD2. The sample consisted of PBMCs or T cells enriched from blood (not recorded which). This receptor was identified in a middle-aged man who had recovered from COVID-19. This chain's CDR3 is CASSEGFSGGLRNEQFF. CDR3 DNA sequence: TGTGCCAGCAGCGAGGGTTTTAGCGGGGGGCTTCGTAATGAGCAGTTCTTC.